The 30 T cell receptor beta chains in this list originate from one sample, sequenced in a study of spatial heterogeneity in lung cancer. Time point here: sample taken at primary tumor resection. Tumor, nontumor lung or frozen PBMC supplied whole RNA, sequenced without sorting. TCRdb ran MiXCR on the 5' RACE reads and lists one entry per CDR3 protein. The sample lists 40,000 to 45,000 distinct CDR3 sequences, around 15% occurring once. Sequencing used PBMCs, obtained at surgery. Receptors were obtained from a male donor with early-stage non-small cell lung cancer.

This clonotype was counted a few times. The V and J genes are TRBV10-3 and TRBJ2-7; D perhaps matches TRBD1 (6 bases). This CDR3 is 13 amino acids long. Germline V gene lookup returns CDR1 ENHRY and CDR2 SYGVKD. V was cut by 8 bases and J by 0 bases, with 11 bases left in between. CDR3 nucleotides: TGTGCCATCCAGGGGATGAGCTCCTACGAGCAGTACTTC. Its protein product is CAIQGMSSYEQYF.

This clonotype appeared many times. This chain joins TRBV4-2 and TRBJ2-7, with TRBD1 matching 9 bases. The V gene's germline CDR1 is LGHNA and CDR2 YNFKEQ. V was clipped by 6 bases and J by 7 bases; unmatched bases: 10. CDR3 length: 14 residues. CDR3 in DNA: TGTGCCAGCAGGATGACAGGGGGACTACGGGAGCAGTACTTC. Its protein is CASRMTGGLREQYF.

This clonotype was observed at least ten times. The gene calls are TRBV5-1 and TRBJ1-4; maybe TRBD1 (6 bases). The CDR3 extends over 14 amino acids. Deletions cut 2 bases from V and 4 bases from J, with 9 bases between. Germline assignment: CDR1 SGHRS and CDR2 YFSETQ. The CDR3 nucleotides read TGCGCCAGCAGCTTACCAGGGGATAATGAAAAACTGTTTTTT. This translates into CASSLPGDNEKLFF.

As for this clonotype: At one end, the junction sequence differs from germline, possibly due to a read error. The V and J genes are TRBV5-1 and TRBJ2-7; D not resolved. Germline loops: CDR1 SGHRS, CDR2 YFSETQ. This CDR3 is built from 12 residues. The CDR3 coding sequence is TGCGCCAGCAGCCCAGTCTCCCACGAGCAGTACTTC. Residues: CASSPVSHEQYF.

This clonotype was seen repeatedly, ten times or more. This chain uses TRBV6-5 with TRBJ1-5; 8 positions match TRBD1. The germline V gene has CDR1 MNHEY and CDR2 SVGAGI. V gave up 2 bases and J gave up 6 bases; unmatched junction bases: 6. This CDR3 spans 15 amino acids. CDR3 loop: CASSYRAGGGQPQHF. The DNA for the CDR3 is TGTGCCAGCAGTTACCGTGCAGGGGGCGGTCAGCCCCAGCATTTT.

The chain recombines TRBV5-1 with TRBJ1-1; D is perhaps TRBD1 (5 bases). The CDR3 runs 11 residues. V lost 0 bases, J lost 10 bases, and 7 bases lay in between. Germline V gives CDR1 SGHRS, CDR2 YFSETQ. CDR3 sequence reads: CASSLDQGAFF. CDR3 nucleotides: TGCGCCAGCAGCTTGGACCAGGGAGCTTTCTTT.

The V call is TRBV2, the J call TRBJ1-2; D call uncertain. This CDR3 has 11 residues. Germline V gene lookup returns CDR1 SNHLY and CDR2 FYNNEI. Trimming stripped 6 bases from V and 6 bases from J, with 8 bases between. The CDR3 DNA reads TGTGCCAGCAGCGCCTTAAATGGCTACACCTTC. As protein: CASSALNGYTF.

A few counts support this clonotype. The CDR3 spells CASSFGTSGRARETQYF. The CDR3 DNA follows: TGCGCCAGCAGCTTCGGGACTAGCGGGAGGGCCCGGGAGACCCAGTACTTC. The V and J genes are TRBV4-1 and TRBJ2-5; 16 nucleotides line up with TRBD2. The CDR3 is 17 amino acids. Germline values: CDR1 MGHRA, CDR2 YSYEKL. J was trimmed by 5 bases and V by 5 bases; bases with no gene match: 8.

There are many counts of this clonotype. The chain carries TRBV7-8 and TRBJ1-2, with D uncertain. In germline, CDR1 is SGHVS, CDR2 FQNEAQ. Trimming shortened V by 6 bases and J by 1 base, and 15 bases separated the two germline ends. The CDR3 is 15 residues long. CDR3 sequence reads: CASSTDRRNNYGYTF. The CDR3 DNA is TGTGCCAGCAGTACTGATAGGCGGAATAACTATGGCTACACCTTC.

The chain employs TRBV12-3 or TRBV12-4 and TRBJ2-3, with 8 bases matching TRBD2. CDR3 size: 15 residues. Trimming took 5 bases from V and 0 from J; bases not matched to a gene: 4. CDR3 region: CASSNQRGSTDTQYF. In nucleotides, the CDR3 is TGTGCCAGCAGTAACCAGCGGGGGAGCACAGATACGCAGTATTTT.

The CDR3 nucleotides read TGTGCCAGCTCACCTCAAGGACAGGCCCCGGGGCAGCCCCAGCATTTT. It is translated as CASSPQGQAPGQPQHF. The rearrangement uses TRBV18 and TRBJ1-5; 7 positions match TRBD1. V shed 3 bases, J shed 7 bases, and the junction held 12 bases outside the gene matches. The CDR3 is 16 amino acids. Germline values: CDR1 KGHSH, CDR2 LQKENI. Filled out from reference TRBV18 and TRBJ1-5, the complete variable domain reads NAGVMQNPRHLVRRRGQEARLRCSPMKGHSHVYWYRQLPEEGLKFMVYLQKENIIDESGMPKERFSAEFPKEGPSILRIQQVVRGDSAAYFCASSPQGQAPGQPQHFGDGTRLSIL.

The chain joins TRBV4-3 to TRBJ2-2; D is possibly TRBD1 (6 bases). Trimming took 1 base from V and 6 from J, leaving 12 bases between them. The CDR3 is made up of 15 amino acids. CDR1 and CDR2 (germline): LGHNA, YSLEER. The CDR3 DNA is TGCGCCAGCAGCCAAGTAAGACAGGTTCCCGGGGAGCTGTTTTTT. This encodes CASSQVRQVPGELFF.

Ten or more counts support this clonotype. J is TRBJ1-1 and V is TRBV7-9, with D perhaps matching TRBD1 (6 bases). V dropped 1 base and J dropped 2 bases, with 8 bases sitting between them. CDR1 is SEHNR and CDR2 is FQNEAQ in the germline V gene (reference sequence). The CDR3 contains 14 residues. Here the CDR3 reads CASSLGGPNTEAFF. DNA for the CDR3: TGTGCCAGCAGCTTAGGGGGGCCTAACACTGAAGCTTTCTTT.

The chain recombines TRBV5-1 with TRBJ1-5; unclear D gene. This CDR3 has 15 residues. In germline, CDR1 is SGHRS, CDR2 YFSETQ. The ends were cut back, 0 bases at V and 1 base at J, with 8 bases in the middle. CDR3 amino acids: CASSLGDQSNQPQHF. DNA for the CDR3: TGCGCCAGCAGCTTGGGGGATCAAAGCAATCAGCCCCAGCATTTT. Looking up the rest from reference TRBV5-1 and TRBJ1-5 gives the full variable domain: KAGVTQTPRYLIKTRGQQVTLSCSPISGHRSVSWYQQTPGQGLQFLFEYFSETQRNKGNFPGRFSGRQFSNSRSEMNVSTLELGDSALYLCASSLGDQSNQPQHFGDGTRLSIL.

This clonotype was seen at least ten times. This sequence joins TRBV5-6 and TRBJ1-1; D is uncertain. The germline V gene has CDR1 SGHDT and CDR2 YYEEEE. The V end lost 4 bases, the J end lost 2 bases, and 15 bases lay between the germline ends. This CDR3 region has 15 residues. The CDR3: CASSPSSTGNTEAFF. The CDR3 DNA follows: TGTGCCAGCAGCCCGTCTTCTACGGGTAACACTGAAGCTTTCTTT.

The CDR3 loop is CASSQSQGGIGYTF. The CDR3, as DNA: TGCGCCAGCAGCCAATCCCAGGGTGGTATTGGCTACACCTTC. This chain uses TRBV4-1 with TRBJ1-2; maybe TRBD1 (5 bases). Germline-derived CDR1 and CDR2 are MGHRA and YSYEKL. The CDR3 has 14 amino acids. V was cut by 2 bases and J by 7 bases, with 14 bases left in between.

V usage is TRBV4-1 and J usage is TRBJ1-1; D is unclear. This CDR3 has 12 residues. Trimming cost V 3 bases and J 5 bases, with 7 bases left between them. Germline CDR1 reads MGHRA; CDR2 reads YSYEKL. CDR3 sequence: CASSQWGTEAFF. The CDR3 DNA sequence: TGCGCCAGCAGCCAGTGGGGAACTGAAGCTTTCTTT.

Sample share makes this clonotype medium-sized. V usage is TRBV20-1 and J usage is TRBJ2-1; TRBD1 might be the D (6 bases). The germline V and J ends were trimmed by 6 bases and 3 bases, with 18 bases remaining between them. Germline values: CDR1 DFQATT, CDR2 SNEGSKA (reference sequence). This CDR3 comprises 15 residues. The CDR3 protein is CSAPPGDINYNEQFF. The CDR3, as DNA: TGCAGTGCCCCCCCAGGGGACATCAACTACAATGAGCAGTTCTTC.

The chain employs TRBV6-5 and TRBJ1-5; 8 bases are shared with TRBD1. Germline V gives CDR1 MNHEY, CDR2 SVGAGI. The CDR3 sequence is 15 residues long. Unmatched junction bases numbered 5, after V lost 5 bases and J lost 2 bases. Here the CDR3 reads CASSTGQGGNQPQHF. CDR3 nucleotide sequence: TGTGCCAGCAGTACCGGACAGGGAGGCAATCAGCCCCAGCATTTT.

This clonotype was counted between two and nine times. The chain combines TRBV19 with TRBJ1-2; D ambiguous. V shed 3 bases and J shed 0 bases, with 14 bases lying between them. The CDR3 is 16 amino acids. In germline, CDR1 is LNHDA, CDR2 SQIVND (reference sequence). CDR3: CASSIFFGITNYGYTF. For the CDR3, the DNA is TGTGCCAGTAGTATTTTTTTTGGAATTACTAACTATGGCTACACCTTC.

This clonotype was picked up a small number of times. V is TRBV20-1 and J is TRBJ2-7; D is unclear. The germline CDR1 and CDR2 sequences are DFQATT and SNEGSKA (reference sequence). Deletions cut 8 bases from V and 1 base from J, with 12 bases between. The CDR3 runs 12 residues. In nucleotides, the CDR3 is TGCAGTACGTGGACGGATTCCTACGAGCAGTACTTC. Amino acid sequence: CSTWTDSYEQYF.

This clonotype was recorded many times. The chain combines TRBV29-1 with TRBJ1-1; D is uncertain. This CDR3 is built from 12 residues. Germline V gives CDR1 SQVTM, CDR2 ANQGSEA. V was shortened by 4 bases and J by 1 base, with 7 bases between the two germline ends. The CDR3 region is CSVGGWNTEAFF. In nucleotides, the CDR3 is TGCAGCGTTGGGGGATGGAACACTGAAGCTTTCTTT.

There are many counts of this clonotype. The chain combines TRBV2 with TRBJ1-2; unclear D gene. Trimming removed 3 bases at V and 3 bases at J, with 5 bases between. The CDR3 length is 12 residues. Germline-derived CDR1 and CDR2 are SNHLY and FYNNEI. The CDR3 here is CASSEEDYGYTF. CDR3 nucleotide sequence: TGTGCCAGCAGTGAGGAGGACTATGGCTACACCTTC.

The chain recombines TRBV12-3 or TRBV12-4 with TRBJ2-7, with 9 bases aligning to TRBD2. Trimming took 2 bases from V and 0 from J; bases not matched to a gene: 2. This CDR3 has 15 residues. The CDR3 DNA sequence: TGTGCCAGCAGTTTAACAGCGGGGGGCTCCTACGAGCAGTACTTC. Encoded protein: CASSLTAGGSYEQYF.

This clonotype was seen a few times. The chain couples TRBV5-1 to TRBJ2-3; TRBD2 agrees at 7 bases. The CDR3 spans 15 residues. V lost 0 bases, J lost 4 bases, and 5 bases stayed unmatched. CDR1 is SGHRS, CDR2 YFSETQ, per germline. CDR3 in amino acids: CASSLVAGRADTQYF. The DNA of the CDR3 is TGCGCCAGCAGCTTGGTGGCAGGGAGGGCAGATACGCAGTATTTT.

This clonotype was found many times. The chain employs TRBV4-2 and TRBJ2-1; D remains ambiguous. Trimming removed 0 bases from V and 6 bases from J, with 9 bases in between. Germline CDR1 LGHNA, CDR2 YNFKEQ. The CDR3 is 14 residues long. CDR3 loop: CASSQDAAVNEQFF. CDR3 DNA sequence: TGTGCCAGCAGCCAAGATGCAGCTGTCAATGAGCAGTTCTTC.

The chain carries TRBV28 and TRBJ2-7; a weak D match, TRBD1 (6 bases). This CDR3 has 15 amino acids. V dropped 6 bases and J dropped 2 bases, with 17 bases sitting between them. From germline, CDR1 is MDHEN and CDR2 SYDVKM. The CDR3 here is CASSFQGSPTYEQYF. The DNA for the CDR3 is TGTGCCAGCAGCTTTCAGGGGAGCCCTACCTACGAGCAGTACTTC.

This clonotype was recorded at least ten times. The CDR3 bases are TGTGCCATCAGTGACAGGGGCCCGACGAATTCACCCCTCCACTTT. It encodes CAISDRGPTNSPLHF. The chain couples TRBV10-3 to TRBJ1-6, with TRBD1 as a possible D gene (6 bases). With 3 bases removed from V and 7 bases from J, the gap between germline ends came to 13 bases. Looked up from germline, CDR1 is ENHRY and CDR2 is SYGVKD. The CDR3 covers 15 residues.

J is TRBJ2-5 and V is TRBV4-2, with D perhaps being TRBD1 or TRBD2 (6 bases each). The CDR3 is 16 amino acids. The ends were cut back, 0 bases at V and 5 bases at J, with 16 bases in the middle. The germline V gene encodes CDR1 LGHNA and CDR2 YNFKEQ. The CDR3 protein is CASSQELRGAGETQYF. The CDR3, as DNA: TGTGCCAGCAGCCAAGAACTTAGGGGGGCAGGGGAGACCCAGTACTTC.

This clonotype was seen a handful of times. This chain links TRBV4-2 with TRBJ2-7; D is undetermined. From germline, CDR1 is LGHNA and CDR2 YNFKEQ. The CDR3 loop spans 15 amino acids. V lost 0 bases and J 2 bases, leaving 11 bases between the germline ends. CDR3 nucleotides: TGTGCCAGCAGCCAAGACGCTAGAACAACCTACGAGCAGTACTTC. Translating gives CASSQDARTTYEQYF.